One and the same sample provided the 23 T cell receptor beta chains below, sequenced in a study of T cell repertoires in cytomegalovirus infection. The antigens these receptors bind are not known. TCRdb ran MiXCR on the reads and lists one entry per CDR3 protein. This table holds 600,000 to 700,000 distinct CDR3 sequences, 33% found once. This specimen was cultured PBMCs, taken from culture after CMV antigen stimulation. The origin of the receptors is a human donor in good health (CMV status not recorded). Some clones in this sample may be carry-over from other donors' samples.

This rearrangement joins TRBV2 to TRBJ2-7; 9 positions agree with TRBD1. Trimming took 6 bases from V and 3 from J; bases not matched to a gene: 6. Germline-derived CDR1 and CDR2 are SNHLY and FYNNEI. This CDR3 is built from 14 residues. CDR3 in DNA: TGTGCCAGCAGCCGGGACAGGGTTGGCTACGAGCAGTACTTC. Amino acids: CASSRDRVGYEQYF.

This clonotype was detected only a few times. This chain joins TRBV28 and TRBJ1-1; D not certain. Germline V gene sequence: CDR1 MDHEN, CDR2 SYDVKM. The CDR3 has 13 amino acids. The V end was cut by 6 bases, the J end by 2 bases, with 10 bases between. The CDR3 DNA is TGTGCCAGCAGGAAGGACTTAAACACTGAAGCTTTCTTT. It yields the protein CASRKDLNTEAFF. Full variable domain (remainder filled in from reference TRBV28 and TRBJ1-1): DVKVTQSSRYLVKRTGEKVFLECVQDMDHENMFWYRQDPGLGLRLIYFSYDVKMKEKGDIPEGYSVSREKKERFSLILESASTNQTSMYLCASRKDLNTEAFFGQGTRLTVV.

The rearrangement uses TRBV2 and TRBJ2-5; D may correspond to TRBD1 or TRBD2 (5 bases each). CDR1 and CDR2 (germline): SNHLY, FYNNEI. The germline V and J ends were trimmed by 7 bases and 3 bases, with 12 bases remaining between them. The CDR3 contains 13 residues. The CDR3 coding sequence is TGTGCCAGCAACTGGGACGTAAAAGAGACCCAGTACTTC. Protein sequence: CASNWDVKETQYF.

The chain has TRBV7-4 and TRBJ1-4; D unresolved. Trimming stripped 0 bases from V and 0 bases from J, with 14 bases between. There are 18 residues in the CDR3. CDR1 is SGHVT and CDR2 is SQSDAQ in the germline V gene. Here the CDR3 DNA reads TGTGCCAGCAGCTTAGCCGGCAAAGGGAGCCCAACTAATGAAAAACTGTTTTTT. It translates to CASSLAGKGSPTNEKLFF. Variable domain in full (rest from reference TRBV7-4 and TRBJ1-4): GAGVSQSPRYKVAKRGRDVALRCDSISGHVTLYWYRQTLGQGSEVLTYSQSDAQRDKSGRPSGRFSAERPERSVSTLKIQRTEQGDSAVYLCASSLAGKGSPTNEKLFFGSGTQLSVL.

The CDR3 DNA reads TGTGCCATCAGTGGCTCCTACGAGCAGTACTTC. Translation: CAISGSYEQYF. This rearrangement joins TRBV10-3 to TRBJ2-7; D uncertain. From germline, CDR1 is ENHRY and CDR2 SYGVKD. CDR3 length equals 11 residues. Deletions cut 4 bases from V and 0 bases from J, with 1 base between.

In the case of this clonotype: At one of its ends the junction is not consistent with the germline gene, which may arise from a read error. J is TRBJ2-2 and V is TRBV4-1, with TRBD1 matching over 7 bases. Germline lookup yields CDR1 MGHRA and CDR2 YSYEKL. The CDR3 is made up of 16 amino acids. CDR3 protein: CASSQGTGVQPGELFF. The CDR3 region has the DNA TGTGCCAGCAGCCAAGGTACAGGGGTTCAACCCGGGGAGCTGTTTTTT.

V is TRBV9 and J is TRBJ1-3; possibly TRBD1 for D (6 bases). V lost 2 bases, J lost 1 base, and 10 bases lay in between. CDR3 length equals 15 residues. CDR1 is SGDLS, CDR2 YYNGEE, per germline. This CDR3 is CASSVGGESGNTIYF. The CDR3 DNA is TGTGCCAGCAGCGTTGGGGGCGAATCTGGAAACACCATATATTTT.

The chain has TRBV27 and TRBJ2-4; weak D call: TRBD2 (5 bases). CDR3 size: 10 residues. V shed 8 bases and J shed 7 bases, with 6 bases lying between them. CDR1 and CDR2 from the germline V gene are MNHEY and SMNVEV (reference sequence). The CDR3 sequence: CASGSNIQYF. As DNA, the CDR3 is TGTGCCAGCGGGAGCAACATTCAGTACTTC.

This rearrangement joins TRBV20-1 to TRBJ2-7, with D perhaps matching TRBD1 (5 bases). The CDR3 totals 14 residues. The germline gives CDR1 DFQATT, CDR2 SNEGSKA (reference sequence). The V and J ends lost 3 bases and 6 bases respectively, with 18 bases between them. The CDR3 nucleotides are TGCAGTGCTAGTCGCACAGGAGAACTGAGCGAGCAGTACTTC. Translating gives CSASRTGELSEQYF.

The V call is TRBV6-1, the J call TRBJ2-7; no clear D. Germline lookup yields CDR1 MNHNS and CDR2 SASEGT. The CDR3 has 11 amino acids. The germline V and J ends were trimmed by 6 bases and 3 bases, with 6 bases remaining between them. CDR3 bases: TGTGCCAGCAGGGTCAACTACGAGCAGTACTTC. This translates into CASRVNYEQYF.

The CDR3 region is CASSERADRGSNGYTF. In DNA, the CDR3 is TGTGCCAGCAGTGAGCGAGCTGACAGGGGGTCTAATGGCTACACCTTC. This chain connects TRBV6-5 to TRBJ1-2, with 9 bases identical to TRBD1. This CDR3 is built from 16 residues. Looked up from germline, CDR1 is MNHEY and CDR2 is SVGAGI. The V gene end was trimmed by 5 bases and the J gene end by 6 bases; junction bases not matched to a gene: 13.

This clonotype was counted a few times. The J gene is TRBJ1-5, the V gene TRBV12-5; D is undetermined. The ends were cut back, 1 base at V and 2 bases at J, with 12 bases in the middle. This CDR3 is built from 16 residues. Germline V gene sequence: CDR1 LGHNT, CDR2 FRNRAP. The CDR3 protein is CASGLGEGGGNQPQHF. CDR3 DNA sequence: TGTGCTAGTGGTTTGGGAGAAGGCGGGGGCAATCAGCCCCAGCATTTT.

V usage is TRBV12-3 or TRBV12-4 and J usage is TRBJ2-7, with D hard to call. Between the trimmed V and J ends, which lost 3 bases and 2 bases, there was a span of 8 bases. This CDR3 is 13 amino acids long. CDR3 residues: CASSLRKPYEQYF. The CDR3 DNA follows: TGTGCCAGCAGTTTGCGGAAACCCTACGAGCAGTACTTC.

The rearrangement links TRBV12-3 or TRBV12-4 to TRBJ2-1; D not resolved. V lost 0 bases, J lost 8 bases, and 11 bases lay in between. This CDR3 contains 14 residues. DNA for the CDR3: TGTGCCAGCAGTTTAGCGGGGTCGATGGATGAGCAGTTCTTC. As protein: CASSLAGSMDEQFF.

This clonotype has a handful of counts. The CDR3 coding sequence is TGTGCCAGCAGTCAACCTGGGGGGTCAATGAACACTGAAGCTTTCTTT. Residues: CASSQPGGSMNTEAFF. The chain carries TRBV12-3 or TRBV12-4 and TRBJ1-1; D is possibly TRBD1 (5 bases). V was clipped by 5 bases and J by 0 bases, with 16 bases between them. This CDR3 region has 16 residues.

The V call is TRBV12-5, the J call TRBJ2-2; 9 bases align to TRBD1. The ends lost 5 bases at V and 5 bases at J; junction bases unmatched: 3. The CDR3 is 14 amino acids. The V gene's germline CDR1 is LGHNT and CDR2 FRNRAP. The CDR3 DNA is TGTGCTAGTGGTCGACAGGGGGGAACCGGGGAGCTGTTTTTT. Protein product: CASGRQGGTGELFF.

The V call is TRBV12-3 or TRBV12-4, the J call TRBJ1-1, with 8 bases lining up with TRBD1. The CDR3 has 12 residues. Trimming cost V 4 bases and J 8 bases; bases outside gene matches: 3. CDR3 DNA: TGTGCCAGCAGTTCAGGGGGCTTCGAAGCTTTCTTT. This gives the protein CASSSGGFEAFF.

The rearrangement uses TRBV11-2 and TRBJ2-5; D not resolved. Trimming removed 3 bases from V and 0 bases from J, with 5 bases in between. CDR3 length: 13 amino acids. Per germline, CDR1 SGHAT and CDR2 FQNNGV. The CDR3 DNA sequence: TGTGCCAGCAGCTTCCGCTACCAAGAGACCCAGTACTTC. This codes for CASSFRYQETQYF.

This clonotype turned up a few times. The chain combines TRBV4-1 with TRBJ1-2; D is undetermined. The germline V gene has CDR1 MGHRA and CDR2 YSYEKL. Deletions cut 0 bases from V and 3 bases from J, with 17 bases between. This CDR3 contains 17 residues. The CDR3 here is CASSQDPLKGEHYGYTF. CDR3 in DNA: TGCGCCAGCAGCCAAGATCCCTTGAAGGGCGAACACTATGGCTACACCTTC.

The chain employs TRBV7-8 and TRBJ1-2; 8 nucleotides agree with TRBD1. V lost 3 bases to trimming and J lost 10 bases; unmatched junction nucleotides: 13. This CDR3 contains 15 residues. Germline CDR1 reads SGHVS; CDR2 reads FQNEAQ. CDR3 sequence reads: CASSFYGDRTGNYTF. The CDR3 DNA is TGTGCCAGCAGCTTTTATGGGGACAGGACAGGCAACTACACCTTC.

This clonotype was picked up a small number of times. This chain uses TRBV7-2 with TRBJ2-3; TRBD2 matches at 8 bases. Germline V gene sequence: CDR1 SGHTA, CDR2 FQGNSA. This CDR3 is built from 15 residues. Trimming took 3 bases from V and 8 from J; bases not matched to a gene: 10. The CDR3 loop reads CASSFDGGGSVTQYF. The CDR3 coding sequence is TGTGCCAGCAGCTTTGACGGGGGGGGCAGTGTTACGCAGTATTTT.

This sequence joins TRBV11-2 and TRBJ2-1, with D uncertain. The CDR3 length is 11 residues. V dropped 5 bases and J dropped 10 bases, with 9 bases sitting between them. The V gene's germline CDR1 is SGHAT and CDR2 FQNNGV. The CDR3 DNA sequence: TGTGCCAGCAGCGCACGCTTAGAGCAGTTCTTC. The encoded protein is CASSARLEQFF.

The genes are TRBV7-9 and TRBJ2-3; no clear D gene. The germline V and J ends were trimmed by 3 bases and 0 bases, with 13 bases remaining between them. From germline, CDR1 is SEHNR and CDR2 FQNEAQ (reference sequence). The CDR3 covers 16 residues. In nucleotides, the CDR3 is TGTGCCAGCAGCTTGTTGGGCAGTACTAGCACAGATACGCAGTATTTT. Translating gives CASSLLGSTSTDTQYF.